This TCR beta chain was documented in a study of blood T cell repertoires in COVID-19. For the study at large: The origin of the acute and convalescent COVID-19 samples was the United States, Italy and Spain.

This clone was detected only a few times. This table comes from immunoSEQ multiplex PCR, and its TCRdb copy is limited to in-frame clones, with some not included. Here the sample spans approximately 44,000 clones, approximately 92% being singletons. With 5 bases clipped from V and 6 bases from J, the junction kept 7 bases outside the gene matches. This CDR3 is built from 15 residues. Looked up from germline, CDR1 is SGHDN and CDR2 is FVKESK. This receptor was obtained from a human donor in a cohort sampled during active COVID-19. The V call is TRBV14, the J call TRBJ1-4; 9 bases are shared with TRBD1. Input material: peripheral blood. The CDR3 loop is CASSNYRGLDEKLFF. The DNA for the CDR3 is TGTGCCAGCAGCAACTACAGGGGGCTAGATGAAAAACTGTTTTTT.